These 8 T cell receptor beta chains share one sample of origin, sequenced in a study of blood T cell repertoires in COVID-19. Sequencing used immunoSEQ multiplex PCR; TCRdb keeps in-frame clones, though not all of them. Of 410,000 or so clones listed, roughly 88% are singletons. Sequenced material: peripheral blood. The receptors come from a woman under 40 with active or convalescent COVID-19.

The J gene is TRBJ1-2, the V gene TRBV6-5; a possible D gene is TRBD1 (5 bases). The CDR3 has 15 amino acids. Germline V lookup: CDR1 MNHEY, CDR2 SVGAGI. V was cut by 8 bases and J by 1 base, with 17 bases left in between. The CDR3 DNA sequence: TGTGCCAGCCGCCTGACAGATAGGTATAACTATGGCTACACCTTC. Amino acids: CASRLTDRYNYGYTF.

This chain joins TRBV6-6 and TRBJ2-1, with 11 bases identical to TRBD2. Germline trimming cut 2 bases from V and 7 bases from J; bases unmatched to any gene: 1. There are 14 residues in the CDR3. Germline V CDR1 and CDR2: MNHNY, SVGAGI (reference sequence). CDR3 in amino acids: CASSYVAGGNEQFF. CDR3 nucleotide sequence: TGTGCCAGCAGTTACGTAGCGGGAGGGAATGAGCAGTTCTTC.

This sequence joins TRBV18 and TRBJ1-6, with 8 bases that match TRBD1. V dropped 6 bases and J dropped 8; count of bases not matched to a gene: 9. The CDR3 length is 15 residues. Germline-derived CDR1 and CDR2 are KGHSH and LQKENI. CDR3 amino acids: CASSLQGAGDSPLHF. CDR3 in DNA: TGTGCCAGCTCTCTTCAGGGGGCAGGTGATTCACCCCTCCACTTT. The variable domain in full, completed from reference TRBV18 and TRBJ1-6, reads NAGVMQNPRHLVRRRGQEARLRCSPMKGHSHVYWYRQLPEEGLKFMVYLQKENIIDESGMPKERFSAEFPKEGPSILRIQQVVRGDSAAYFCASSLQGAGDSPLHFGNGTRLTVT.

This chain joins TRBV6-4 and TRBJ2-1; D remains ambiguous. Germline values: CDR1 MRHNA, CDR2 SNTAGT. There are 15 residues in the CDR3. V lost 3 bases, J lost 6 bases, and 15 bases lay in between. The CDR3 DNA reads as TGTGCCAGCAGTGAATCGGGTAGTAACCTCAATGAGCAGTTCTTC. Its translation: CASSESGSNLNEQFF.

V and J are TRBV6-5 and TRBJ1-1, with 9 positions matching TRBD1. Germline CDR1 and CDR2: MNHEY and SVGAGI. This CDR3 comprises 15 residues. The junction had 11 bases not matched to a gene; V was cut back by 7 bases and J by 5 bases. CDR3 sequence: CASTTGQGSSTEAFF. CDR3 DNA sequence: TGTGCCAGCACCACGGGACAGGGATCATCTACTGAAGCTTTCTTT.

The rearrangement links TRBV13 to TRBJ1-2; no definite D call. The length of the CDR3 is 15 residues. Germline V gene lookup returns CDR1 PRHDT and CDR2 FYEKMQ (reference sequence). With 0 bases removed from V and 0 bases from J, the gap between germline ends came to 8 bases. The CDR3 here is CASSLGGVTNYGYTF. The DNA for the CDR3 is TGTGCCAGCAGCTTAGGGGGAGTTACTAACTATGGCTACACCTTC. Complete variable domain (other parts from reference TRBV13 and TRBJ1-2): AAGVIQSPRHLIKEKRETATLKCYPIPRHDTVYWYQQGPGQDPQFLISFYEKMQSDKGSIPDRFSAQQFSDYHSELNMSSLELGDSALYFCASSLGGVTNYGYTFGSGTRLTVV.

V is TRBV19 and J is TRBJ2-2; the match to TRBD1 covers 12 bases. The CDR3 runs to 16 residues. Germline assignment: CDR1 LNHDA and CDR2 SQIVND (reference sequence). The trim removed 7 bases at V and 5 bases at J, leaving 8 bases unmatched. CDR3 bases: TGTGCCAGTACCCCCGGGACAGGGGGCGCGACCGGGGAGCTGTTTTTT. Residues: CASTPGTGGATGELFF.

This chain joins TRBV7-9 and TRBJ1-1; D is unresolved. V was cut by 5 bases and J by 0 bases, with 13 bases left in between. Looked up from germline, CDR1 is SEHNR and CDR2 is FQNEAQ (reference sequence). The CDR3 runs 15 residues. The CDR3 coding sequence is TGTGCCAGCAGCCCGGACGGGATAATGAACACTGAAGCTTTCTTT. Protein sequence: CASSPDGIMNTEAFF.